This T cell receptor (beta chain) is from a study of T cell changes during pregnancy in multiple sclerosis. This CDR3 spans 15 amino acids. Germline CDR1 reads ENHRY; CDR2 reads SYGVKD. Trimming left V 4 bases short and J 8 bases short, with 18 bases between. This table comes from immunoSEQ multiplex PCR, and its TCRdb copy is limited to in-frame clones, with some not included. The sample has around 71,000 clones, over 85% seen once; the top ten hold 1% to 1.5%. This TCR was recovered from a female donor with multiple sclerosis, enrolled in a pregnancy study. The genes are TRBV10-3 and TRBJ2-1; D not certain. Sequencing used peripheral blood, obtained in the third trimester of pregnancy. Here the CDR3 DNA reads TGTGCCATCAGTGCACGTGGAGAGGAAGTCGATGAGCAGTTCTTC. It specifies CAISARGEEVDEQFF.